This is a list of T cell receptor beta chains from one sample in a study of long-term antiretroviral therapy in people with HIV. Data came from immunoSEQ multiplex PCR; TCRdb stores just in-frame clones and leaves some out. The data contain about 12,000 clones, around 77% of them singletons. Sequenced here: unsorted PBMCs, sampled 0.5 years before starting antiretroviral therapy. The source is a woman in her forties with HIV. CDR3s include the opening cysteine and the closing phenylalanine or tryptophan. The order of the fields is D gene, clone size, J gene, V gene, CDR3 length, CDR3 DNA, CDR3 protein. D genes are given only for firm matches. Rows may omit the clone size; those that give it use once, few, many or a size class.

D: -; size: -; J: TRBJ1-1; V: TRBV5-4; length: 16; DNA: TGTGCCAGCAGCTTGGGGGAACGGGGTTTGAACACTGAAGCTTTCTTT; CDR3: CASSLGERGLNTEAFF
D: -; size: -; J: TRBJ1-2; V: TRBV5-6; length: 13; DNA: TGTGCCAGCACCTCCACCACGGGCTATGGCTACACCTTC; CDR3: CASTSTTGYGYTF
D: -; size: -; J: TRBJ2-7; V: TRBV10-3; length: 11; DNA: TGTGCCGTCTCCGGGGACTACGAGCAGTACTTC; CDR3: CAVSGDYEQYF
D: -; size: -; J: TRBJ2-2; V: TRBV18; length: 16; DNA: TGTGCCAGCTCACCCTCCATCGGGGGGAACACCGGGGAGCTGTTTTTT; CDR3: CASSPSIGGNTGELFF
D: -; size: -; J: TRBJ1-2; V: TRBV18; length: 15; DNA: TGTGCCAGCTCACCCGGTTCCTTTTTTGCGTCTGGCTACACCTTC; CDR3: CASSPGSFFASGYTF
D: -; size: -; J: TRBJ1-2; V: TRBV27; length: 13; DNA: TGTGCCAGCAGCCCTTTCGGACCGTCGGGCTACACCTTC; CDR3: CASSPFGPSGYTF
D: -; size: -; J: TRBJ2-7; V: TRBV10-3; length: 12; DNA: TGTGCCATCAGTGCGGAACAATACGAACAGTACTTC; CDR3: CAISAEQYEQYF
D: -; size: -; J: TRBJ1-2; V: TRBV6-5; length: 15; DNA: TGTGCCAGCAGTTACTCGACAGAAGGGGGCTATGGCTACACCTTC; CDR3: CASSYSTEGGYGYTF
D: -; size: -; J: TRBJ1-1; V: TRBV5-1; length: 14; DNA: TGCGCCAGCAGCCCGGGGGGGTTGAACACTGAAGCTTTCTTT; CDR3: CASSPGGLNTEAFF
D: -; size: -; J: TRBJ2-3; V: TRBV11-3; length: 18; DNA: TGTGCCAGCAGCTTAGCGACCTACGGGGAAAGGTTCACAGATACGCAGTATTTT; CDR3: CASSLATYGERFTDTQYF
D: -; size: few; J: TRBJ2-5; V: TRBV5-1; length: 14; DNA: TGCGCCAGCAGCTCTATGACTGGCCAAGAGACCCAGTACTTC; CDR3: CASSSMTGQETQYF
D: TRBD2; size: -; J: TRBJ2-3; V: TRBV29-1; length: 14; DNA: TGCAGCGCACGGGGCGGGAGTGGGACAGATACGCAGTATTTT; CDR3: CSARGGSGTDTQYF
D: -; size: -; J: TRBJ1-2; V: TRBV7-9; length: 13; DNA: TGTGCCAGCAGCCCGCAGCGTGATGAAGGCTACACCTTC; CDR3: CASSPQRDEGYTF
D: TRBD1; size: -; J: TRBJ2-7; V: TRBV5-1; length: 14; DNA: TGCGCCAGCAGCTTTGGGGCAGGGGGATACGAGCAGTACTTC; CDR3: CASSFGAGGYEQYF
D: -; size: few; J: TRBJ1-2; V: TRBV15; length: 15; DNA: TGTGCCACCAGCAGAGGAGAGGTCGGGGACTATGGCTACACCTTC; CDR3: CATSRGEVGDYGYTF
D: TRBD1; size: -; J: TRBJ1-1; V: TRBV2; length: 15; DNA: TGTGCCAGCTCATCCAGGGGGCGGAAGAACACTGAAGCTTTCTTT; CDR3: CASSSRGRKNTEAFF
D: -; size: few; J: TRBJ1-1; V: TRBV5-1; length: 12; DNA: TGCGCCAGCAGCTTGGCGACGACTGAAGCTTTCTTT; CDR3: CASSLATTEAFF
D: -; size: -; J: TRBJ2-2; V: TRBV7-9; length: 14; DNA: TGTGCCAGCAGCTCAACAGGTGACACCGGGGAGCTGTTTTTT; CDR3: CASSSTGDTGELFF
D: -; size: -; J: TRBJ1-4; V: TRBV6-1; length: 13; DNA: TGTGCCAGCAGTGGGTTGGACGATGAAAAACTGTTTTTT; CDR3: CASSGLDDEKLFF
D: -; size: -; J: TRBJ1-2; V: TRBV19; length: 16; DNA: TGTGCCAGTAGTATTCAGGGAGTGGGGACTAACTATGGCTACACCTTC; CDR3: CASSIQGVGTNYGYTF
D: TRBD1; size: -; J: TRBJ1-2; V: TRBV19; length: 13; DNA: TGTGCCAGTAGTCGAACAGGGGGCTATGGCTACACCTTC; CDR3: CASSRTGGYGYTF
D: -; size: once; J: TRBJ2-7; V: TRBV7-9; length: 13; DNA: TGTGCCAGCAGCCTGCCCAGCTCCTACGAGCAGTACTTC; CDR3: CASSLPSSYEQYF
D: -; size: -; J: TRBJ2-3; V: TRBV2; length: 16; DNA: TGTGCCAGCAGCCTAGACGGACAGCAGAGCACAGATACGCAGTATTTT; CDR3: CASSLDGQQSTDTQYF
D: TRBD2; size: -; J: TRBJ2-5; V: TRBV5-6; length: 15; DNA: TGTGCCAGCAGCTTGGGGGCTAGCGGCCAAGAGACCCAGTACTTC; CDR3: CASSLGASGQETQYF
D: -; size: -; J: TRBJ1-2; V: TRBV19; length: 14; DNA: TGTGCCAGTAGTATGGACTGGAGGGAAGATGGCTACACCTTC; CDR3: CASSMDWREDGYTF
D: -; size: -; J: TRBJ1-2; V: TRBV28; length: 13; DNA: TGTGCCAGCTTCGGAGGTCATCCCTATGGCTACACCTTC; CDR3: CASFGGHPYGYTF
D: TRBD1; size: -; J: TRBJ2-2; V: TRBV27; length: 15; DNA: TGTGCCAGCAGGTTACAGGGGGCGAACACCGGGGAGCTGTTTTTT; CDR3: CASRLQGANTGELFF
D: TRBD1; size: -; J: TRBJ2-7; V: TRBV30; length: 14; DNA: TGTGCCTGGACCCGATTGGGACAGGGAGACGAGCAGTACTTC; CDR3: CAWTRLGQGDEQYF
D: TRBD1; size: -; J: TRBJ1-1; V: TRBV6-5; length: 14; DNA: TGTGCCAGCGGGAGGCAGGGGGGTCGTACTGAAGCTTTCTTT; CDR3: CASGRQGGRTEAFF
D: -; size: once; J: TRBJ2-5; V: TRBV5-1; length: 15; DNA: TGCGCCAGCAGTTATATCCCGGGCCCCCAGGAGACCCAGTACTTC; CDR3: CASSYIPGPQETQYF
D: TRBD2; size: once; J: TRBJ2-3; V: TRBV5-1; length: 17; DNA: TGCGCCAGCAGCCCGGGACTAGCGGGAGGGACGACAGATACGCAGTATTTT; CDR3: CASSPGLAGGTTDTQYF
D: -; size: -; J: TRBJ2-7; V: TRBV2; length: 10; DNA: TGTGCCAGCGGGGACTACGAGCAGTACTTC; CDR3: CASGDYEQYF
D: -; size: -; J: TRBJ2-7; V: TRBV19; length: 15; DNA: TGTGCCACCAGTTGGGGATCTGAAGCCTCCTACGAGCAGTACTTC; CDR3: CATSWGSEASYEQYF
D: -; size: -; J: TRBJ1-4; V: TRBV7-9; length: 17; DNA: TGTGCCAGCAGCTTAACGTTGGGGGGCGTTCATAATGAAAAACTGTTTTTT; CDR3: CASSLTLGGVHNEKLFF
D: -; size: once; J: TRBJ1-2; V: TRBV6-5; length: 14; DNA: TGTGCCAGCAGTTACTCGCGGGACCACTATGGCTACACCTTC; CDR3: CASSYSRDHYGYTF
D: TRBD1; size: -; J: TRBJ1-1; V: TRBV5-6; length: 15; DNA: TGTGCCAGCAGCCCGCCGGGACAGGGAAGGACTGAAGCTTTCTTT; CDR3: CASSPPGQGRTEAFF
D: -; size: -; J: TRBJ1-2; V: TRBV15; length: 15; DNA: TGTGCCACCAGCAGAGATTCACAGGGAAGCTATGGCTACACCTTC; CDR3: CATSRDSQGSYGYTF
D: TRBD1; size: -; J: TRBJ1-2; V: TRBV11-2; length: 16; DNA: TGTGCCAGCAGCTTAGGGCCGGGACAGGGGGCGCGTGGCTACACCTTC; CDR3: CASSLGPGQGARGYTF
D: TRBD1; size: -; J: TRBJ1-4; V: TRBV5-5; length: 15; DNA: TGTGCCAGCAGCCCTGGGGACAGGGGGCAGGAAAAACTGTTTTTT; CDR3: CASSPGDRGQEKLFF
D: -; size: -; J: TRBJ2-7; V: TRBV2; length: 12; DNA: TGTGCCAGCAGTGGGTTGAGTCCCGAGCAGTACTTC; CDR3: CASSGLSPEQYF
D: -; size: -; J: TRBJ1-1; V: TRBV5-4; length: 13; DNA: TGTGCCAGCAGCTTATGGATGAACACTGAAGCTTTCTTT; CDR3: CASSLWMNTEAFF
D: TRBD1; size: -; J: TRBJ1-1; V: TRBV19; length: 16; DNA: TGTGCCAGTAGTATACTGACAGGGGGTAGGAACACTGAAGCTTTCTTT; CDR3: CASSILTGGRNTEAFF
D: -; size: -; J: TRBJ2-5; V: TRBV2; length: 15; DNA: TGTGCCAGCAGTGATGGGGGCGGAGGCCAAGAGACCCAGTACTTC; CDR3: CASSDGGGGQETQYF
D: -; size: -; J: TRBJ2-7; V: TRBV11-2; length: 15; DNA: TGTGCCAGCAGTCCTCTCTACAGGGAAGACTACGAGCAGTACTTC; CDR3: CASSPLYREDYEQYF
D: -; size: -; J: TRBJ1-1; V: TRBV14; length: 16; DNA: TGTGCCAGCAGCCAAGTATTCTTCGGGGGTGCCACTGAAGCTTTCTTT; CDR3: CASSQVFFGGATEAFF
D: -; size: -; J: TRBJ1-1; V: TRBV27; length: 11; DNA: TGTGCCAGCAGGACAAGGACTGAAGCTTTCTTT; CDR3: CASRTRTEAFF
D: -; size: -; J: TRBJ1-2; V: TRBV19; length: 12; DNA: TGTGCCAGTAGTGACAGACTCTATGGCTACACCTTC; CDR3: CASSDRLYGYTF
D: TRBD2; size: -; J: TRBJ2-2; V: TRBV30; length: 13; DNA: TGTGCCTGGAGTGTAGCGGGGACCGGGGAGCTGTTTTTT; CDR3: CAWSVAGTGELFF
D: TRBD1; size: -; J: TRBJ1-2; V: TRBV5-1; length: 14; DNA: TGCGCCAGCAGTTGGACAGGGGCGGCGGCGGGCTACACCTTC; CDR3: CASSWTGAAAGYTF
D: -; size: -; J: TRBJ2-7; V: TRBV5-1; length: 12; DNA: TGCGCCAGCAGCTTGGCGGACTACGAGCAGTACTTC; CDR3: CASSLADYEQYF